Following are 26 T cell receptor beta chains from one sample sequenced in a study of PD-L1 blockade in urothelial cancer (dated by TCRdb to 2016 to 2017). The meaning of the sample's time point label: peripheral blood 6 weeks after treatment start. The library was obtained by the immunoSEQ multiplex PCR assay. The immuneACCESS repertoire file appears here via TCRdb, limited to in-frame rearrangements. These files lack a portion of the clones; in checked studies, under half of the deficit traces to unresolved V genes, and the cause of the others is not known. In this sample the table shows tens of thousands of clones, less than 85% of which occur a single time. About 1.6% of the sample is taken by the ten largest. Here the sequenced sample was PBMCs, taken around atezolizumab (anti-PD-L1) treatment. Receptors originate from an older man with urothelial cancer.

The V gene is TRBV5-5, the J gene TRBJ2-1, with a tentative D call TRBD2 (5 bases). CDR3 length: 11 residues. V lost 5 bases, J lost 9 bases, and 9 bases lay in between. Looked up from germline, CDR1 is SGHKS and CDR2 is YYEKEE (reference sequence). CDR3 amino acids: CASRLGGEQFF. Written as DNA, the CDR3 is TGTGCCAGCAGACTAGGCGGTGAGCAGTTCTTC. Combining the CDR3 with reference TRBV5-5 and TRBJ2-1 gives the whole variable domain DAGVTQSPTHLIKTRGQQVTLRCSPISGHKSVSWYQQVLGQGPQFIFQYYEKEERGRGNFPDRFSARQFPNYSSELNVNALLLGDSALYLCASRLGGEQFFGPGTRLTVL.

V and J are TRBV2 and TRBJ2-5; D is uncertain. V was cut by 4 bases and J by 1 base, with 4 bases left in between. The CDR3 consists of 12 residues. Per germline, CDR1 SNHLY and CDR2 FYNNEI. The CDR3 DNA reads as TGTGCCAGCAGTGGGCCCCAAGAGACCCAGTACTTC. Translating gives CASSGPQETQYF. Using reference TRBV2 and TRBJ2-5 for the parts outside the CDR3, the full variable domain is EPEVTQTPSHQVTQMGQEVILRCVPISNHLYFYWYRQILGQKVEFLVSFYNNEISEKSEIFDDQFSVERPDGSNFTLKIRSTKLEDSAMYFCASSGPQETQYFGPGTRLLVL.

This chain connects TRBV6-1 to TRBJ1-2; the D gene is possibly TRBD1 (6 bases). Germline V CDR1 and CDR2: MNHNS, SASEGT. This CDR3 is 13 amino acids long. Trimming cost V 3 bases and J 4 bases, with 9 bases left between them. The CDR3 bases are TGTGCCAGCAGTGAGGACAGCACCTATGGCTACACCTTC. Translating it yields CASSEDSTYGYTF.

The rearrangement links TRBV4-1 to TRBJ2-2; TRBD2 is a possible D gene (6 bases). V dropped 2 bases and J dropped 5 bases, with 21 bases sitting between them. CDR1 MGHRA and CDR2 YSYEKL come from the germline V gene. The length of the CDR3 is 18 residues. Here the CDR3 reads CASSQTAPPSAKTGELFF. As DNA, the CDR3 is TGCGCCAGCAGCCAAACCGCCCCCCCTAGCGCCAAAACCGGGGAGCTGTTTTTT.

Here the CDR3 reads CASSLVDRGRETQYF. For the CDR3, the DNA is TGCGCCAGCAGCTTGGTGGACAGGGGCAGAGAGACCCAGTACTTC. The chain carries TRBV5-1 and TRBJ2-5, with TRBD1 matching 9 bases. The V gene end was trimmed by 0 bases and the J gene end by 4 bases; junction bases not matched to a gene: 4. The length of the CDR3 is 15 residues. Germline values: CDR1 SGHRS, CDR2 YFSETQ.

The chain employs TRBV4-3 and TRBJ1-5; a weak D match, TRBD1 (5 bases). Germline V gene data show CDR1 as LGHNA and CDR2 as YSLEER. With 1 base removed from V and 1 base from J, the gap between germline ends came to 11 bases. CDR3 length equals 16 residues. The CDR3 DNA sequence: TGCGCCAGCAGCCAAGGGCCCACAGGAAGCAATCAGCCCCAGCATTTT. Translated, it gives CASSQGPTGSNQPQHF.

This clone appeared a single time. The chain has TRBV6-1 and TRBJ1-2, with D uncertain. CDR1 and CDR2 (germline): MNHNS, SASEGT. V lost 2 bases, J lost 8 bases, and 12 bases lay in between. This CDR3 region has 13 residues. The CDR3: CASSESRSLGYTF. CDR3 DNA: TGTGCCAGCAGTGAAAGCAGGTCGCTCGGCTACACCTTC.

The chain employs TRBV6-4 and TRBJ2-7; 10 nucleotides line up with TRBD1. Germline-derived CDR1 and CDR2 are MRHNA and SNTAGT. V shed 2 bases, J shed 5 bases, and the junction held 3 bases outside the gene matches. The CDR3 is 14 amino acids. This CDR3 is CASSDRDRGNEQYF. The CDR3, as DNA: TGTGCCAGCAGTGACCGGGACAGGGGCAACGAGCAGTACTTC.

The rearrangement links TRBV28 to TRBJ2-7; 9 nucleotides align to TRBD2. The V gene's germline CDR1 is MDHEN and CDR2 SYDVKM. This CDR3 has 15 amino acids. With V trimmed by 2 bases and J by 5 bases, 7 bases remained unmatched. This CDR3 is CASSLGAGGFDEQYF. CDR3 sequence (DNA): TGTGCCAGCAGTTTAGGGGCGGGAGGGTTCGACGAGCAGTACTTC.

J is TRBJ2-1 and V is TRBV5-5; D may be TRBD1 (5 bases). V was cut by 4 bases and J by 6 bases, with 14 bases left in between. The CDR3 has 14 residues. In germline, CDR1 is SGHKS, CDR2 YYEKEE (reference sequence). The CDR3 bases are TGTGCCAGCAGCCCCGAAGGACAAGGCAATGAGCAGTTCTTC. Protein: CASSPEGQGNEQFF.

The chain uses TRBV18 and TRBJ1-1, with D maybe TRBD1 (6 bases). This CDR3 region has 14 residues. Germline V lookup: CDR1 KGHSH, CDR2 LQKENI. V lost 3 bases, J lost 1 base, and 9 bases lay in between. CDR3 amino acids: CASSPRGRNTEAFF. CDR3 in DNA: TGTGCCAGCTCACCCAGGGGCAGGAACACTGAAGCTTTCTTT.

J is TRBJ1-1 and V is TRBV16, with 8 bases fitting TRBD1. The CDR3 is 15 amino acids. The V and J ends lost 2 bases and 7 bases, in that order; junction bases with no gene match: 9. Germline V CDR1 and CDR2: KGHSY, FQNENV. The CDR3 nucleotides read TGTGCCAGCAGCCAAGATTATGACAGGGGAAATGAAGCTTTCTTT. Its protein product is CASSQDYDRGNEAFF.

As DNA, the CDR3 is TGTGCCAGCAGTGTAGGAGTAGTGGCCGGCTACACCTTC. Protein sequence: CASSVGVVAGYTF. This chain connects TRBV6-1 to TRBJ1-2, with D unresolved. With 4 bases removed from V and 8 bases from J, the gap between germline ends came to 14 bases. This CDR3 is built from 13 residues. Germline loops: CDR1 MNHNS, CDR2 SASEGT.

The chain has TRBV7-2 and TRBJ2-3; the match to TRBD1 covers 10 bases. This CDR3 is built from 15 residues. The ends lost 5 bases at V and 4 bases at J; junction bases unmatched: 6. The germline V gene encodes CDR1 SGHTA and CDR2 FQGNSA. CDR3 protein: CASSRRQGASDTQYF. DNA of the CDR3: TGTGCCAGCAGCCGGAGACAGGGGGCGTCAGATACGCAGTATTTT.

CDR3 residues: CASSLGGATNYGYTF. The CDR3 DNA is TGTGCCAGCAGCTTAGGGGGAGCAACTAACTATGGCTACACCTTC. The V and J genes are TRBV7-2 and TRBJ1-2; D ambiguous. V was shortened by 1 base and J by 0 bases, with 9 bases between the two germline ends. Germline V gene data show CDR1 as SGHTA and CDR2 as FQGNSA. The CDR3 loop spans 15 amino acids.

This clone was counted between two and nine times. The V and J genes are TRBV5-1 and TRBJ2-7, with 7 nucleotides matching TRBD2. V shed 1 base, J shed 3 bases, and the junction held 1 base outside the gene matches. In germline, CDR1 is SGHRS, CDR2 YFSETQ. The CDR3 spans 13 residues. As DNA, the CDR3 is TGCGCCAGCAGCTTGAGGACTAGCTACGAGCAGTACTTC. Translation gives CASSLRTSYEQYF.

The rearrangement links TRBV28 to TRBJ1-2; D perhaps matches TRBD1 (5 bases). Germline assignment: CDR1 MDHEN and CDR2 SYDVKM. CDR3 size: 13 residues. The V and J ends lost 3 bases and 1 base respectively, with 6 bases between them. The CDR3 DNA reads TGTGCCAGCAGTTTCCAGGGTAACTATGGCTACACCTTC. Translating gives CASSFQGNYGYTF.

Relative to its sample, this clone is medium-sized (0.01 to 0.1%). This rearrangement joins TRBV15 to TRBJ1-3; D is ambiguous. Trimming removed 5 bases from V and 4 bases from J, with 15 bases in between. Germline loops: CDR1 LNHNV, CDR2 YYDKDF (reference sequence). There are 15 residues in the CDR3. The CDR3 nucleotides are TGTGCCACCAGCCCGACATCTATACAGGGAAACACCATATATTTT. Amino acid sequence: CATSPTSIQGNTIYF.

The chain carries TRBV9 and TRBJ1-2; D may be TRBD1 (5 bases). Per germline, CDR1 SGDLS and CDR2 YYNGEE. The CDR3 contains 14 residues. The V end lost 0 bases, the J end lost 3 bases, and 9 bases lay between the germline ends. Here the CDR3 reads CASSVDQGHYGYTF. For the CDR3, the DNA is TGTGCCAGCAGCGTAGACCAGGGTCACTATGGCTACACCTTC. Based on the CDR3 plus reference TRBV9 and TRBJ1-2, the full variable domain is DSGVTQTPKHLITATGQRVTLRCSPRSGDLSVYWYQQSLDQGLQFLIQYYNGEERAKGNILERFSAQQFPDLHSELNLSSLELGDSALYFCASSVDQGHYGYTFGSGTRLTVV.

The chain has TRBV27 and TRBJ2-2; no definite D call. V lost 8 bases to trimming and J lost 1 base, with 5 bases between them. Germline-derived CDR1 and CDR2 are MNHEY and SMNVEV (reference sequence). The CDR3 is 12 amino acids. This chain's CDR3 is CASCENTGELFF. In nucleotides, the CDR3 is TGTGCCAGCTGCGAGAACACCGGGGAGCTGTTTTTT.

V and J are TRBV9 and TRBJ2-7; 12 bases are shared with TRBD2. Germline CDR1 and CDR2: SGDLS and YYNGEE. V lost 0 bases to trimming and J lost 7 bases; unmatched junction nucleotides: 5. There are 15 residues in the CDR3. In nucleotides, the CDR3 is TGTGCCAGCAGCGTAGAAGCTAGCGGGAGGGTGGAGCAGTACTTC. This gives the protein CASSVEASGRVEQYF.

The chain joins TRBV9 to TRBJ2-5, with D unresolved. With 0 bases removed from V and 5 bases from J, the gap between germline ends came to 14 bases. The CDR3 consists of 15 residues. From germline, CDR1 is SGDLS and CDR2 YYNGEE. The DNA for the CDR3 is TGTGCCAGCAGCGTAGGTATGGGTACGAGGGAGACCCAGTACTTC. Translated: CASSVGMGTRETQYF.

This chain links TRBV4-1 with TRBJ1-2; TRBD1 aligns across 8 bases. Germline trimming cut 1 base from V and 4 bases from J; bases unmatched to any gene: 5. The CDR3 consists of 15 residues. CDR1 MGHRA and CDR2 YSYEKL come from the germline V gene. Written as DNA, the CDR3 is TGCGCCAGCAGCCAAGCTCCCGGACAGGGCTATGGCTACACCTTC. It yields the protein CASSQAPGQGYGYTF.

This chain links TRBV10-2 with TRBJ1-5; D ambiguous. CDR3 size: 15 residues. Trimming removed 0 bases at V and 1 base at J, with 7 bases between. Germline V gene sequence: CDR1 WSHSY, CDR2 SAAADI. The DNA for the CDR3 is TGCGCCAGCAGTGAGTCGACGGGGAGCAATCAGCCCCAGCATTTT. This codes for CASSESTGSNQPQHF.

The table lists this clone with a count of one. An end of the junction differs from the germline gene, which may be a read error. The V gene is TRBV7-2, the J gene TRBJ2-2; a possible D gene is TRBD1 (5 bases). Germline CDR1 and CDR2: SGHTA and FQGNSA. There are 15 residues in the CDR3. CDR3: CASSLGGANTGELFF. DNA of the CDR3: TGTGCCAGCAGCTTAGGTGGGGCGAATACCGGGGAGCTGTTTTTT.

The gene calls are TRBV4-2 and TRBJ1-5, with D possibly TRBD1 on 5 matching bases. The length of the CDR3 is 15 residues. Looked up from germline, CDR1 is LGHNA and CDR2 is YNFKEQ. Trimming stripped 0 bases from V and 6 bases from J, with 12 bases between. CDR3 region: CASSQEGVAAQPQHF. CDR3 bases: TGTGCCAGCAGCCAAGAAGGGGTAGCGGCTCAGCCCCAGCATTTT.